Listed below are T cell receptor beta chains from one sample, sequenced in a study of CD8+ T cells in alopecia areata. Some clones are missing from TCRdb's copy, which holds only in-frame ones; the method was immunoSEQ multiplex PCR. The sample contains 65,000 to 95,000 clones, just over 50% of which appear only once. Sequenced sample: NKG2D-high CD8+ T cells sorted from blood. Receptor source: a human donor with alopecia areata. Both conserved end residues are part of each CDR3. Each record gives: CDR3 length, D gene, clone size, J gene, V gene, CDR3 protein, CDR3 DNA. D genes are given only for firm matches. A row's size may be missing; if present it is once, few, many or a size class.

len: 13; d_gene: .; abundance: .; j_gene: TRBJ2-7; v_gene: TRBV14; CDR3aa: CASSQDIDYEQYF; CDR3nt: TGTGCCAGCAGCCAAGATATAGATTACGAGCAGTACTTC
len: 15; d_gene: .; abundance: .; j_gene: TRBJ2-1; v_gene: TRBV4-3; CDR3aa: CASSQDAQGPREQFF; CDR3nt: TGCGCCAGCAGCCAAGACGCCCAGGGCCCTCGCGAGCAGTTCTTC
len: 14; d_gene: TRBD1; abundance: .; j_gene: TRBJ2-1; v_gene: TRBV29-1; CDR3aa: CSVERTGVYNEQFF; CDR3nt: TGCAGCGTTGAAAGGACAGGGGTGTACAATGAGCAGTTCTTC
len: 14; d_gene: TRBD1; abundance: few; j_gene: TRBJ2-7; v_gene: TRBV5-6; CDR3aa: CASSPTGGSYEQYF; CDR3nt: TGTGCCAGCAGCCCGACAGGGGGGAGCTACGAGCAGTACTTC
len: 13; d_gene: .; abundance: few; j_gene: TRBJ2-1; v_gene: TRBV28; CDR3aa: CASSFPGNNEQFF; CDR3nt: TGTGCCAGCAGTTTTCCGGGAAACAATGAGCAGTTCTTC
len: 14; d_gene: .; abundance: .; j_gene: TRBJ1-2; v_gene: TRBV4-1; CDR3aa: CASSPSLINYGYTF; CDR3nt: TGCGCCAGCAGCCCTTCTTTAATCAACTATGGCTACACCTTC
len: 12; d_gene: TRBD1; abundance: .; j_gene: TRBJ2-2; v_gene: TRBV2; CDR3aa: CASSDRDRVLFF; CDR3nt: TGTGCCAGCAGCGACAGGGACCGAGTCCTGTTTTTT
len: 14; d_gene: TRBD2; abundance: .; j_gene: TRBJ2-1; v_gene: TRBV29-1; CDR3aa: CSVGGLAGYDEQFF; CDR3nt: TGCAGCGTGGGGGGACTAGCGGGATATGATGAGCAGTTCTTC
len: 13; d_gene: TRBD1; abundance: .; j_gene: TRBJ2-4; v_gene: TRBV28; CDR3aa: CASSIQGDHIQYF; CDR3nt: TGTGCCAGCAGTATTCAGGGGGACCACATTCAGTACTTC
len: 13; d_gene: .; abundance: .; j_gene: TRBJ1-2; v_gene: TRBV28; CDR3aa: CASKALGGYGYTF; CDR3nt: TGTGCCAGCAAAGCCCTAGGAGGCTATGGCTACACCTTC
len: 12; d_gene: .; abundance: few; j_gene: TRBJ2-7; v_gene: TRBV29-1; CDR3aa: CSSGDTPYEQYF; CDR3nt: TGCAGCTCTGGGGACACCCCCTACGAGCAGTACTTC
len: 14; d_gene: TRBD1; abundance: .; j_gene: TRBJ1-1; v_gene: TRBV4-2; CDR3aa: CASSQFEGQTEAFF; CDR3nt: TGTGCCAGCAGCCAATTCGAGGGACAGACTGAAGCTTTCTTT
len: 16; d_gene: TRBD2; abundance: few; j_gene: TRBJ2-7; v_gene: TRBV6-1; CDR3aa: CASSETGAGGVYEQYF; CDR3nt: TGTGCCAGCAGTGAAACGGGAGCGGGAGGAGTCTACGAGCAGTACTTC
len: 12; d_gene: .; abundance: .; j_gene: TRBJ1-2; v_gene: TRBV27; CDR3aa: CASMSANYGYTF; CDR3nt: TGTGCCAGCATGAGCGCTAACTATGGCTACACCTTC